Described below is a single T cell receptor (beta chain) sequence and its context. No cognate antigen has been identified for it. Per-nucleotide qualities are absent, and no much larger clonotype sits a single base away. These data originate in a study of OX40 agonist ivuxolimab in advanced cancers. A note on the overall study: Ivuxolimab, which targeted the costimulatory receptor OX40 (CD134), was an agonistic, fully human IgG2 monoclonal antibody. Intravenous ivuxolimab was administered to patients every 2 weeks at six dose levels: 0.01, 0.1, 0.3, 1.5, 3 and 10 mg/kg. Of the approximately 50 dose-escalation patients, hepatocellular carcinoma was present in roughly 19, melanoma in roughly 15, renal cell carcinoma in 9 and head and neck cancer in 9. In the dose-escalation cohort, 82.7% of patients were male, and the mean age was around 60 years, with a range of about 20 to 79. Prior anti-PD-1, anti-PD-L1 or anti-CTLA-4 therapy was permitted, and approximately 39% of dose-escalation patients had received checkpoint inhibitors. Partial responses occurred in three dose-escalation patients: two with cutaneous melanoma and one with hepatocellular carcinoma. Peripheral TCRbeta sequencing was intended to test whether TCR sequence diversity was altered and clonal T-cell expansion was caused by ivuxolimab. The paper reports the monotherapy dose-escalation portion (N of about 47 patients) of the phase I ivuxolimab trial. The study at large found these results: After ivuxolimab, CD8+ T cells had more expanded clones than CD4+ T cells on average. In the 0.1-3.0 mg/kg groups, partial responders had among the lowest normalized peripheral clonal expansion, particularly in CD8+ T cells. Antigen specificity was not determined for the clonally expanded peripheral T cells. At doses of 0.1 to 3.0 mg/kg, clonal expansion of both CD4+ and CD8+ blood T cells was observed from baseline to week 6. Low levels of normalized T-cell clonal expansion were also seen in some patients who did not respond.

CDR1 and CDR2, looked up from the germline V gene (reference sequence), are LNHDA and SQIVND. Taken from cysteine to phenylalanine, the CDR3 has 12 residues. Of the read, only the CDR3 DNA is kept; its 36 bases are in frame from base 1. V trim: 10 bases; J trim: 3 bases; unmatched bases: 3. The trial excluded patients who had a history of autoimmune disease or who were on systemic immunosuppression. In every dose cohort, peripheral blood was drawn for TCR sequencing at baseline, cycle 4 day 1, and cycle 7 day 1. The samples were drawn from a first-in-human, open-label, multicenter phase I dose-escalation trial of ivuxolimab. Adults with locally advanced or metastatic melanoma, renal cell, hepatocellular, or head and neck squamous cell carcinoma were enrolled in the trial. CD4+ and CD8+ T cells were sorted separately from peripheral blood before TCR sequencing. To sequence the TCRbeta CDR3 region, genomic DNA was isolated from the sorted cells. The immunoSEQ Assay was used for sequencing of TCRbeta CDR3 regions. TCRdb took over this immuneACCESS table, retaining in-frame rearrangements with V and J assigned. Such tables are incomplete; in checked studies, under half of the missing clones stem from an unresolved V gene, and the remainder is unexplained. The sample profile shows tens of thousands of clones; roughly 88% of them were found once. The top ten clones comprise just over 0.55% of the sample.

The sequence came from an adult with an advanced solid tumor such as melanoma, head and neck, liver or kidney cancer. This specimen consisted of CD4+ or CD8+ T cells sorted from blood, obtained in a trial of the OX40 agonist ivuxolimab. The receptor chain draws on TRBV19 and TRBJ2-7, and TRBD2 aligns with 10 junction nucleotides. The DNA sequence reads TGTGCCACCAGCGGGAGGGGCTACGAGCAGTACTTC. It encodes CATSGRGYEQYF.